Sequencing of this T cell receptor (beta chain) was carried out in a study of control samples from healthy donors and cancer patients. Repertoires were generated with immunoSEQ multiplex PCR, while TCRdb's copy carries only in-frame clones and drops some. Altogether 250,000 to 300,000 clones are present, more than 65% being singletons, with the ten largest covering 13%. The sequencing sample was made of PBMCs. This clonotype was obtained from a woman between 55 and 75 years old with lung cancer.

In DNA form, the CDR3 reads TGTGCCAGCAGCTTAGACGGGCAGAGAGAGACCCAGTACTTC. Protein sequence: CASSLDGQRETQYF. The chain links TRBV11-3 to TRBJ2-5; D not resolved. This CDR3 is built from 14 residues. CDR1 is SGHNT, CDR2 YENEEA, per germline. V lost 0 bases to trimming and J lost 4 bases, with 9 bases between them.